The 12 T cell receptor beta chains in this list originate from one sample, sequenced in a study of T cells in Graves' hyperthyroidism and ophthalmopathy. Template material for amplifying TCR beta CDR3 regions consisted of RNA transcripts. HTBI primers drove first-round RT-PCR of the TCR CDR3. Via MiXCR, TCRdb re-called the multiplex PCR reads, giving one row per CDR3 protein. The data hold approximately 430,000 distinct CDR3 sequences, with approximately 15% observed a single time. Sequenced input: blood. All receptors come from a man younger than 35 with Graves' ophthalmopathy.

In its sample, this clonotype was seen many times. This chain connects TRBV2 to TRBJ2-3, with 7 bases matching TRBD2. This CDR3 has 16 amino acids. Germline trimming cut 11 bases from V and 0 bases from J; bases unmatched to any gene: 14. The germline V gene encodes CDR1 SNHLY and CDR2 FYNNEI. DNA of the CDR3: TGTGCCTCCCGGGGGGAAGCGGCAAGGAGCACAGATACGCAGTATTTT. Protein product: CASRGEAARSTDTQYF.

This clonotype was found many times. This chain uses TRBV20-1 with TRBJ1-2, with a tentative D call TRBD1 (6 bases). The V end was cut by 3 bases, the J end by 4 bases, with 15 bases between. The CDR3 loop spans 14 amino acids. Germline V gene sequence: CDR1 DFQATT, CDR2 SNEGSKA (reference sequence). In DNA, the CDR3 is TGCAGTGCTAGGATCGCCGGACAGTTCTATGGCTACACCTTC. It specifies CSARIAGQFYGYTF.

This clonotype was counted a few times. The genes are TRBV7-9 and TRBJ1-2; 9 bases match TRBD1. There are 15 residues in the CDR3. Germline CDR1 reads SEHNR; CDR2 reads FQNEAQ (reference sequence). The V and J ends lost 4 bases and 4 bases, in that order; junction bases with no gene match: 7. The CDR3 DNA sequence: TGTGCCAGCAGCTCCCGACAGGGGGGGTTCTATGGCTACACCTTC. Its protein is CASSSRQGGFYGYTF.

This clonotype was counted at least ten times. The rearrangement uses TRBV27 and TRBJ2-1, with 10 bases matching TRBD1. The CDR3 runs 14 residues. V trimming: 1 base; J trimming: 6 bases; junction bases outside the gene matches: 0. CDR1 and CDR2 from the germline V gene are MNHEY and SMNVEV (reference sequence). CDR3 DNA sequence: TGTGCCAGCAGTTTATGGGACAGGGGCAATGAGCAGTTCTTC. Protein product: CASSLWDRGNEQFF.

V gene TRBV19 combines with J gene TRBJ2-7, with 9 nucleotides matching TRBD2. V lost 10 bases and J lost 4; bases outside the gene matches: 32. CDR1 and CDR2 (germline): LNHDA, SQIVND (reference sequence). The CDR3 length is 21 residues. The CDR3 DNA reads as TGTGCCACCCCGGTACTAGCGGGTCACGGGGGTTACATGATTACGGATTACGAGCAGTACTTC. Its translation is CATPVLAGHGGYMITDYEQYF.

This rearrangement joins TRBV5-6 to TRBJ2-5; D ambiguous. Germline V gene data show CDR1 as SGHDT and CDR2 as YYEEEE. The V and J ends lost 5 bases and 5 bases respectively, with 16 bases between them. The CDR3 is made up of 14 amino acids. The CDR3, as DNA: TGTGCCAGCAGTGAATCCGGGTACGGGGAGACCCAGTACTTC. This codes for CASSESGYGETQYF.

With regard to this clonotype: This clone may be a read error of a much larger clone one base away. The chain recombines TRBV27 with TRBJ2-7; D remains unclear. Trimming removed 9 bases from V and 7 bases from J, with 19 bases in between. This CDR3 has 13 amino acids. CDR1 is MNHEY and CDR2 is SMNVEV in the germline V gene (reference sequence). The CDR3 nucleotides read TGTGCCAGTTCTCCTCCAGTGTTGTGGGAGCAGTACTTC. This translates into CASSPPVLWEQYF.

This chain connects TRBV10-1 to TRBJ2-5; the D call may be TRBD1 or TRBD2 (5 bases each). Germline-derived CDR1 and CDR2 are WNHNN and SYGVQD (reference sequence). The germline V and J ends were trimmed by 3 bases and 2 bases, with 13 bases remaining between them. This CDR3 region has 15 residues. CDR3 residues: CASSDSGTDQETQYF. For the CDR3, the DNA is TGCGCCAGCAGTGATTCCGGGACGGATCAAGAGACCCAGTACTTC.

This clonotype appeared many times. The CDR3 bases are TGTGCCAGCCGAAACAGGGGGTTTCGCAATGAGCAGTTCTTC. Its protein product is CASRNRGFRNEQFF. The J gene is TRBJ2-1, the V gene TRBV11-3; 8 bases align to TRBD1. The length of the CDR3 is 14 residues. The J segment lost 6 bases and the V segment lost 8 bases, leaving 9 bases of the junction unmatched. The germline gives CDR1 SGHNT, CDR2 YENEEA.

This clonotype was observed a few times. The chain is built from TRBV27 and TRBJ2-7; D is undetermined. Germline V gene lookup returns CDR1 MNHEY and CDR2 SMNVEV (reference sequence). CDR3 length: 14 amino acids. Trimming took off 6 bases at V and 2 bases at J, with 14 bases between the two ends. CDR3 sequence reads: CASRKSGPAYEQYF. The CDR3 nucleotides read TGTGCCAGCAGGAAATCAGGACCAGCCTACGAGCAGTACTTC.

This clonotype has more than one count but fewer than ten. The genes are TRBV11-3 and TRBJ1-6, with a possible D match to TRBD1 (5 bases). From germline, CDR1 is SGHNT and CDR2 YENEEA. The germline V and J ends were trimmed by 5 bases and 9 bases, with 20 bases remaining between them. This CDR3 has 16 residues. CDR3 amino acids: CASSPSVGGSGSPLHF. The CDR3 bases are TGTGCCAGCAGCCCTTCCGTGGGGGGGTCGGGTTCACCCCTCCACTTT. The full variable domain, in which reference TRBV11-3 and TRBJ1-6 provide the parts outside the CDR3, is EAGVVQSPRYKIIEKKQPVAFWCNPISGHNTLYWYLQNLGQGPELLIRYENEEAVDDSQLPKDRFSAERLKGVDSTLKIQPAELGDSAVYLCASSPSVGGSGSPLHFGNGTRLTVT.

This clonotype was observed at least ten times. This chain connects TRBV24-1 to TRBJ2-3; 7 nucleotides line up with TRBD1. The CDR3 covers 16 residues. Trimming took 1 base from V and 0 from J; bases not matched to a gene: 3. Per the germline V gene, CDR1 is KGHDR and CDR2 is SFDVKD. The CDR3 coding sequence is TGTGCCACCAGTGATTTTTCCAGGGGGAGCACAGATACGCAGTATTTT. Amino acids: CATSDFSRGSTDTQYF.